This record looks at one T cell receptor (beta chain) sequence and its context. The CDR3 extends over 15 amino acids. The germline CDR1 and CDR2 sequences are MDHEN and SYDVKM. Trimming stripped 6 bases from V and 4 bases from J, with 17 bases between. TCRdb's table, derived via immunoSEQ multiplex PCR, lists solely in-frame clones and lacks some. Of about 50,000 clones listed, 95% were seen once; the top ten hold under 0.2%. This sample is part of a study of human thymus T cells. The clonotype originates from a girl under three years old with a congenital heart defect but otherwise immunologically healthy. The sample consisted of blood. The chain has TRBV28 and TRBJ2-3, with a weak D call TRBD2 (7 bases). CDR3 sequence (DNA): TGTGCCAGCAGGGAGGGGGGGGCACCCCCAGATACGCAGTATTTT. Translation: CASREGGAPPDTQYF.